The 9 T cell receptor beta chains presented below share a single source sample, sequenced in a study of blood T cell repertoires in COVID-19. Assay used: immunoSEQ multiplex PCR; TCRdb lists only in-frame clones, some missing. Among about 300,000 clones, about 90% were seen once, and the ten largest hold approximately 2.9%. Specimen: PBMCs or T cells enriched from blood (not recorded which). These receptors came from a woman between 50 and 59 years old who had been exposed to COVID-19.

The gene calls are TRBV28 and TRBJ2-7; maybe TRBD1 (5 bases). The CDR3 loop spans 13 amino acids. Deletions cut 6 bases from V and 2 bases from J, with 11 bases between. Germline-derived CDR1 and CDR2 are MDHEN and SYDVKM. The CDR3 loop is CASSYQGAYEQYF. The CDR3 nucleotides read TGTGCCAGCAGCTACCAAGGGGCCTACGAGCAGTACTTC.

The chain recombines TRBV4-1 with TRBJ2-7; 7 bases align to TRBD1. The CDR3 consists of 15 residues. Unmatched junction bases numbered 7, after V lost 2 bases and J lost 3 bases. The V gene's germline CDR1 is MGHRA and CDR2 YSYEKL. DNA of the CDR3: TGCGCCAGCAGCCAACCGGGACAGACAAACTACGAGCAGTACTTC. Encoded protein: CASSQPGQTNYEQYF.

In this sample, this clone turned up a few times. The chain is built from TRBV6-5 and TRBJ2-3, with 11 bases matching TRBD2. The CDR3 sequence is 15 residues long. V gave up 6 bases and J gave up 7 bases; unmatched junction bases: 9. Looked up from germline, CDR1 is MNHEY and CDR2 is SVGAGI. Here the CDR3 reads CASSPLLAGGYTQYF. The DNA of the CDR3 is TGTGCCAGCAGCCCCCTGCTAGCGGGGGGATATACGCAGTATTTT.

CDR3 in amino acids: CASSQDSYQETQYF. The CDR3 DNA follows: TGCGCCAGCAGCCAAGACAGTTACCAAGAGACCCAGTACTTC. This sequence joins TRBV4-1 and TRBJ2-5, with D hard to call. Per the germline V gene, CDR1 is MGHRA and CDR2 is YSYEKL. The CDR3 contains 14 residues. Trimming removed 0 bases at V and 0 bases at J, with 5 bases between.

This chain uses TRBV12-3 or TRBV12-4 with TRBJ1-3; the match to TRBD1 covers 11 bases. The length of the CDR3 is 13 residues. The V gene end was trimmed by 5 bases and the J gene end by 8 bases; junction bases not matched to a gene: 2. This CDR3 reads CASSKGQGDTIYF. CDR3 DNA sequence: TGTGCCAGCAGTAAGGGACAGGGGGACACCATATATTTT.

The rearrangement joins TRBV10-2 to TRBJ1-5; possibly TRBD1 for D (6 bases). Trimming pared 2 bases from V and 4 bases from J, leaving 6 bases between. The CDR3 contains 13 residues. Per germline, CDR1 WSHSY and CDR2 SAAADI. CDR3 residues: CASSETGNQPQHF. The CDR3 nucleotides read TGCGCCAGCAGTGAGACAGGGAATCAGCCCCAGCATTTT.

This clone was observed a handful of times. V and J are TRBV7-8 and TRBJ1-5, with TRBD1 matching 8 bases. V trimming: 5 bases; J trimming: 7 bases; junction bases outside the gene matches: 10. Germline-derived CDR1 and CDR2 are SGHVS and FQNEAQ. There are 15 residues in the CDR3. CDR3 nucleotides: TGTGCCAGCAGCCCCGGGGCAGGGGGCGGACAGCCCCAGCATTTT. It encodes CASSPGAGGGQPQHF.

The V gene is TRBV2, the J gene TRBJ2-5; D is perhaps TRBD1 (5 bases). V was pared by 5 bases and J by 3 bases, with 10 bases between. The CDR3 sequence is 13 residues long. In germline, CDR1 is SNHLY, CDR2 FYNNEI. CDR3 sequence: CASSYRSKETQYF. CDR3 in DNA: TGTGCCAGCAGTTACAGGAGCAAAGAGACCCAGTACTTC.

This clone was observed once. The J gene is TRBJ1-5, the V gene TRBV7-9; 8 bases align to TRBD1. There are 15 residues in the CDR3. J gave up 2 bases and V 5 bases, and 5 bases lay outside the gene matches. Germline V gene lookup returns CDR1 SEHNR and CDR2 FQNEAQ (reference sequence). CDR3 in amino acids: CASSTGTGGNQPQHF. CDR3 sequence (DNA): TGTGCCAGCAGCACCGGGACAGGCGGCAATCAGCCCCAGCATTTT.